This T cell receptor (beta chain) was profiled in a study of post-analysis software for immune sequencing data. Study in general: There were relapsing-remitting, secondary progressive and progressive-relapsing multiple sclerosis among the disease courses included.

General study results and limits: In patients, five or six TRBV segments were more frequent than in controls, with TRBV5-6, TRBV5-1 and TRBV20-1 among them. The normalized Chao1 diversity of multiple sclerosis patients was significantly lower than that of controls. Strong co-clustering by F measure was seen for same-batch samples.

cDNA libraries for TCR beta contained unique molecular identifiers. Once about 0.95 to 10 million T cells were used, about 510,000 cDNA molecules resulted. In TCRdb, the PCR reads were re-called with MiXCR into one record per CDR3 protein. The sample includes about 180,000 distinct CDR3 sequences, about 32% of them seen just once. V was cut by 0 bases and J by 9 bases, with 20 bases left in between. Germline CDR1 DFQATT, CDR2 SNEGSKA (reference sequence). This CDR3 has 15 amino acids. About this clonotype: Its antigen is not identified.

The clonotype originates from a girl aged 10 to 17 with multiple sclerosis. This chain uses TRBV20-1 with TRBJ1-1; D is unclear. Specimen: blood. The CDR3 sequence is CSARDYSVSNLQAFF. The DNA of the CDR3 is TGCAGTGCTAGAGATTATTCAGTGTCTAATTTACAAGCTTTCTTT.